Presented here are 15 T cell receptor beta chains from one specimen sequenced in a study of long-term antiretroviral therapy in people with HIV (dated by TCRdb to between 2021 and 2022). Sequencing of the TRB variable region was done with the immunoSEQ hsTCRB v3.0 assay at survey level resolution. TCRdb retrieved this table from immuneACCESS and kept in-frame rearrangements only. Not all clones are present; in checked studies, unresolved V genes account for under half, and no reason is known for the remainder. Within this sample are more than 20,000 clones, with 84% of them counted one time only. 18% of the sample goes to the ten largest clones. The specimen was unsorted PBMCs, collected 0.5 years before starting antiretroviral therapy. These receptors originate from a man aged 35 to 55 with HIV.

The chain carries TRBV20-1 and TRBJ1-1; D gene uncertain. CDR1 and CDR2 from the germline V gene are DFQATT and SNEGSKA (reference sequence). The V gene lost 5 bases and the J gene lost 4 bases, with 8 bases spanning the gap. CDR3 length: 11 residues. In nucleotides, the CDR3 is TGCAGTGCTGCTGAGCCCACTGAAGCTTTCTTT. Amino acid sequence: CSAAEPTEAFF.

In its sample, this clone was seen once. This chain links TRBV11-1 with TRBJ2-3; D unresolved. V lost 5 bases and J lost 6, with 18 bases in between. This CDR3 has 15 residues. Germline V gene lookup returns CDR1 SGHAT and CDR2 FQDESV (reference sequence). CDR3 sequence reads: CASSPPRAQRDTQYF. The DNA of the CDR3 is TGTGCCAGCAGCCCTCCTCGAGCACAAAGGGATACGCAGTATTTT.

The chain couples TRBV6-5 to TRBJ1-1, with 8 bases aligning to TRBD1. After removal of 2 bases from V and 0 bases from J, the junction contained 5 bases not matched to a gene. The V gene's germline CDR1 is MNHEY and CDR2 SVGAGI. This CDR3 is 16 amino acids long. CDR3 residues: CASSYRDRPMNTEAFF. The CDR3 DNA reads as TGTGCCAGCAGTTACCGGGACAGGCCGATGAACACTGAAGCTTTCTTT.

A single count supports this clone. J is TRBJ1-1 and V is TRBV5-4, with 8 nucleotides matching TRBD1. The CDR3 runs 16 residues. Germline assignment: CDR1 SGHNT and CDR2 YYREEE (reference sequence). Trimming took 3 bases from V and 2 from J; bases not matched to a gene: 9. CDR3 DNA sequence: TGTGCCAGCAGCTGGGACTTGGACAGGGTAAACACTGAAGCTTTCTTT. This sequence encodes CASSWDLDRVNTEAFF.

This clone appeared a single time. The gene calls are TRBV6-1 and TRBJ2-7; the D gene could be TRBD1 or TRBD2 (7 bases each). Germline V gene sequence: CDR1 MNHNS, CDR2 SASEGT. Deletions cut 2 bases from V and 3 bases from J, with 11 bases between. CDR3 size: 14 residues. Written as DNA, the CDR3 is TGTGCCAGCAGTGAATCAGGGGGGGGCTACGAGCAGTACTTC. Protein sequence: CASSESGGGYEQYF.

The chain recombines TRBV7-9 with TRBJ1-5, with D perhaps matching TRBD1 (5 bases). The CDR3 has 14 amino acids. V was cut by 3 bases and J by 3 bases, with 9 bases left in between. CDR1 is SEHNR and CDR2 is FQNEAQ in the germline V gene (reference sequence). The DNA of the CDR3 is TGTGCCAGCAGCTTGACAGCTTCCAATCAGCCCCAGCATTTT. It is translated as CASSLTASNQPQHF.

The chain uses TRBV27 and TRBJ2-5; D is unresolved. The germline V gene encodes CDR1 MNHEY and CDR2 SMNVEV (reference sequence). Between the trimmed V and J ends, which lost 7 bases and 7 bases, there was a span of 19 bases. The CDR3 has 14 amino acids. CDR3 loop: CASTSNYGIGTQYF. The CDR3, as DNA: TGTGCCAGCACCTCTAACTACGGAATCGGGACCCAGTACTTC.

The chain has TRBV19 and TRBJ1-1; D is ambiguous. V lost 5 bases to trimming and J lost 4 bases, with 14 bases between them. Germline V gives CDR1 LNHDA, CDR2 SQIVND (reference sequence). The CDR3 is 14 amino acids. The DNA of the CDR3 is TGTGCCAGTAGTTGGGTAATAGGTGCCACTGAAGCTTTCTTT. It specifies CASSWVIGATEAFF.

This chain uses TRBV7-2 with TRBJ1-2, with a tentative D call TRBD1 (5 bases). The V end lost 1 base, the J end lost 2 bases, and 8 bases lay between the germline ends. CDR1 and CDR2 from the germline V gene are SGHTA and FQGNSA. The CDR3 has 14 amino acids. CDR3 coding DNA: TGTGCCAGCAGCTTAGGCCAGGGCAACTATGGCTACACCTTC. Translation gives CASSLGQGNYGYTF. Drawing the rest from reference TRBV7-2 and TRBJ1-2, the complete variable domain is GAGVSQSPSNKVTEKGKDVELRCDPISGHTALYWYRQSLGQGLEFLIYFQGNSAPDKSGLPSDRFSAERTGGSVSTLTIQRTQQEDSAVYLCASSLGQGNYGYTFGSGTRLTVV.

The count of this clone is one. This chain uses TRBV6-5 with TRBJ1-6; 7 bases agree with TRBD1. Germline values: CDR1 MNHEY, CDR2 SVGAGI. The J segment lost 17 bases and the V segment lost 4 bases, leaving 8 bases of the junction unmatched. The CDR3 is made up of 12 amino acids. The CDR3 bases are TGTGCCAGCAGTTCTACAGGGGCTTACATCCACTTT. It yields the protein CASSSTGAYIHF.

This CDR3 is CASSLWTGGNYGYTF. The CDR3 coding sequence is TGTGCCAGCAGTTTGTGGACAGGGGGTAACTATGGCTACACCTTC. This rearrangement joins TRBV28 to TRBJ1-2, with 10 positions matching TRBD1. Germline values: CDR1 MDHEN, CDR2 SYDVKM. The CDR3 sequence is 15 residues long. With 3 bases clipped from V and 1 base from J, the junction kept 2 bases outside the gene matches.

The chain couples TRBV11-3 to TRBJ2-1; D may be TRBD2 (6 bases). CDR1 SGHNT and CDR2 YENEEA come from the germline V gene. V gave up 5 bases and J gave up 8 bases, with 13 bases separating them. The CDR3 is made up of 13 amino acids. CDR3 bases: TGTGCCAGCAGCCCCGGACTAACTCATGAGCAGTTCTTC. Residues: CASSPGLTHEQFF.

V and J are TRBV2 and TRBJ2-7; 8 bases map to TRBD1. Germline loops: CDR1 SNHLY, CDR2 FYNNEI. V was clipped by 6 bases and J by 3 bases; unmatched bases: 10. The CDR3 has 15 amino acids. CDR3 bases: TGTGCCAGCAGGCGGCTGGGACAGGACATCTACGAGCAGTACTTC. Translating gives CASRRLGQDIYEQYF. Combining the CDR3 with reference TRBV2 and TRBJ2-7 gives the whole variable domain EPEVTQTPSHQVTQMGQEVILRCVPISNHLYFYWYRQILGQKVEFLVSFYNNEISEKSEIFDDQFSVERPDGSNFTLKIRSTKLEDSAMYFCASRRLGQDIYEQYFGPGTRLTVT.

This chain joins TRBV11-2 and TRBJ2-7; TRBD1 agrees at 11 bases. The V gene end was trimmed by 3 bases and the J gene end by 2 bases; junction bases not matched to a gene: 3. Germline V gene sequence: CDR1 SGHAT, CDR2 FQNNGV. There are 15 residues in the CDR3. The chain's CDR3 is CASSFGTGGTYEQYF. CDR3 sequence (DNA): TGTGCCAGCAGCTTCGGGACAGGGGGTACCTACGAGCAGTACTTC.

This rearrangement joins TRBV7-9 to TRBJ1-2; 9 nucleotides agree with TRBD1. Trimming took 8 bases from V and 11 from J; bases not matched to a gene: 21. The CDR3 has 16 residues. CDR1 is SEHNR, CDR2 FQNEAQ, per germline (reference sequence). The CDR3 is CASGPPFRQGVHRYTF. CDR3 DNA: TGTGCCAGCGGCCCACCCTTTCGACAGGGGGTACATCGGTACACCTTC.